This T cell receptor (beta chain) was documented in a study of circulating CD8 cells and anti-PD-1 response in melanoma. Overall study findings and caveats: Only baseline and M1 samples entered the published repertoire comparisons. Peptide assays on expanded sorted subsets replaced tumor-based reactivity testing. DNEG was most diverse; TIGIT repertoires were least diverse. Some patients were treatment-naive; others were previously treated.

Four subsets defined by PD-1 and/or TIGIT were sorted from live CD3+CD8+TCRalphabeta+ cells. The CDR3 extends over 14 amino acids. Germline values: CDR1 LGHNA, CDR2 YSLEER. V was trimmed by 3 bases and J by 3 bases, leaving 10 bases between them. Using around 15 ng of total RNA, TCR libraries were made with the QIAseq Immune Repertoire TCR panel. TCRdb reprocessed the reads via MiXCR and lists one record per CDR3 protein. Among 500 to 600 distinct CDR3 sequences listed, 5% to 7.5% were seen once. By its share, this clonotype is large. Its antigen is still unknown. J is TRBJ2-3 and V is TRBV4-3, with a weak D call TRBD1 (6 bases). The sequenced sample was CD8+ T cells from PBMCs, obtained at baseline or after one month of anti-PD-1 therapy (not recorded which). This clonotype was sampled from a human donor with melanoma. CDR3 protein: CASSHGQLTDTQYF. As DNA, the CDR3 is TGCGCCAGCAGCCATGGACAGCTAACAGATACGCAGTATTTT.